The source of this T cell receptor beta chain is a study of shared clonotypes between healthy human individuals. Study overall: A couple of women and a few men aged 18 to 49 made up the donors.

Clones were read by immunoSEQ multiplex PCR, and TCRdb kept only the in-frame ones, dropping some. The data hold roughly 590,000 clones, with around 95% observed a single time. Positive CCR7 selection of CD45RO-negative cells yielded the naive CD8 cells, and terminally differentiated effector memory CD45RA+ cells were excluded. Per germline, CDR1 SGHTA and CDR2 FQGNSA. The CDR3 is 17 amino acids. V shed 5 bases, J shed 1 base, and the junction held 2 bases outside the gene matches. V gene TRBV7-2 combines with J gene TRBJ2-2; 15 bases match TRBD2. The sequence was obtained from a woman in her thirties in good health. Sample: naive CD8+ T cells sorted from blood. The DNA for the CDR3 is TGTGCCAGCAGCCCGGGACTAGCGGGAGGGAACACCGGGGAGCTGTTTTTT. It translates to CASSPGLAGGNTGELFF.